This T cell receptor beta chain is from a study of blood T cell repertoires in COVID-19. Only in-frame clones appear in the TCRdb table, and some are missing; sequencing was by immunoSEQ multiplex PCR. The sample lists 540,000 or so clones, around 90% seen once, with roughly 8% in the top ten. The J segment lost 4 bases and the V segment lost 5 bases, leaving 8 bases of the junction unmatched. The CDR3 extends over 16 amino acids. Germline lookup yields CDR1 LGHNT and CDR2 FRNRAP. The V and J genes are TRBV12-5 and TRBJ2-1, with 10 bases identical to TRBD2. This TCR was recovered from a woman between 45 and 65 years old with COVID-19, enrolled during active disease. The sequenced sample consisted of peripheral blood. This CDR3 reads CASGLQRGGMYNEQFF. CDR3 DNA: TGTGCTAGTGGTCTGCAGCGGGGGGGGATGTACAATGAGCAGTTCTTC.